These T cell receptor beta chains were read from a single sample in a study of naive and memory T cell subsets. Each CDR3 protein is one row after TCRdb ran MiXCR on the UMI-ligation and nested PCR reads. The sample has under 150,000 distinct CDR3 sequences, over 15% seen once. Input material: naive CD4+ T cells from blood. Source of these receptors: a human donor in good health. Both conserved end residues are part of each CDR3. Fields, in order: V gene, J gene, clone size, D gene, CDR3 length, CDR3 protein, CDR3 DNA. The D gene is left open where the match is weak. Size values are once, few and many counts, or a class for expanded clones, and some rows have none.

V gene: TRBV29-1
J gene: TRBJ2-7
clone size: few
D gene: TRBD2
CDR3 length: 13
CDR3 protein: CSVGGLGPYEQYF
CDR3 DNA: TGCAGCGTTGGGGGACTAGGCCCCTACGAGCAGTACTTC

V gene: TRBV24-1
J gene: TRBJ2-2
clone size: NA
D gene: NA
CDR3 length: 16
CDR3 protein: CATSGGATEGSGELFF
CDR3 DNA: TGTGCCACCAGTGGGGGAGCGACCGAAGGGTCCGGGGAGCTGTTTTTT

V gene: TRBV19
J gene: TRBJ1-2
clone size: NA
D gene: NA
CDR3 length: 14
CDR3 protein: CASSSQPAGGGYTF
CDR3 DNA: TGTGCCAGTAGTAGCCAGCCGGCTGGGGGTGGCTACACCTTC

V gene: TRBV3-1
J gene: TRBJ2-7
clone size: few
D gene: NA
CDR3 length: 18
CDR3 protein: CASSQDKGGPAGTYEQYF
CDR3 DNA: TGTGCCAGCAGCCAAGATAAGGGCGGGCCAGCTGGAACCTACGAGCAGTACTTC

V gene: TRBV11-2
J gene: TRBJ2-2
clone size: NA
D gene: NA
CDR3 length: 16
CDR3 protein: CASSLQRPPNTGELFF
CDR3 DNA: TGTGCCAGCAGCTTACAACGCCCGCCGAACACCGGGGAGCTGTTTTTT

V gene: TRBV20-1
J gene: TRBJ1-5
clone size: few
D gene: TRBD1
CDR3 length: 13
CDR3 protein: CSGMTGGGQPQHF
CDR3 DNA: TGCAGTGGGATGACAGGGGGAGGTCAGCCCCAGCATTTT

V gene: TRBV24-1
J gene: TRBJ2-2
clone size: few
D gene: NA
CDR3 length: 12
CDR3 protein: CATRTMGGELFF
CDR3 DNA: TGTGCCACCAGGACTATGGGCGGGGAGCTGTTTTTT

V gene: TRBV20-1
J gene: TRBJ2-7
clone size: NA
D gene: NA
CDR3 length: 16
CDR3 protein: CSARDRRGRSGYEQYF
CDR3 DNA: TGCAGTGCTAGAGACCGTCGTGGTCGATCCGGTTACGAGCAGTACTTC

V gene: TRBV28
J gene: TRBJ2-1
clone size: few
D gene: NA
CDR3 length: 15
CDR3 protein: CASSPPNRQNNEQFF
CDR3 DNA: TGTGCCAGCAGTCCCCCTAACCGCCAAAACAATGAGCAGTTCTTC

V gene: TRBV12-3/TRBV12-4
J gene: TRBJ2-1
clone size: many
D gene: NA
CDR3 length: 12
CDR3 protein: CASSLGGNEQFF
CDR3 DNA: TGTGCCAGCAGTTTAGGCGGTAATGAGCAGTTCTTC

V gene: TRBV28
J gene: TRBJ2-5
clone size: few
D gene: TRBD2
CDR3 length: 15
CDR3 protein: CASSLGGLAGAGQYF
CDR3 DNA: TGTGCCAGCAGTTTAGGGGGACTAGCGGGAGCAGGCCAGTACTTC

V gene: TRBV5-1
J gene: TRBJ2-7
clone size: many
D gene: TRBD1
CDR3 length: 15
CDR3 protein: CASSLGPGQQYEQYF
CDR3 DNA: TGCGCCAGCAGCTTGGGGCCGGGACAGCAATACGAGCAGTACTTC

V gene: TRBV12-3/TRBV12-4
J gene: TRBJ2-1
clone size: many
D gene: TRBD2
CDR3 length: 14
CDR3 protein: CASSFGGGSNEQFF
CDR3 DNA: TGTGCCAGCAGTTTCGGGGGAGGGTCCAATGAGCAGTTCTTC

V gene: TRBV19
J gene: TRBJ2-5
clone size: NA
D gene: NA
CDR3 length: 13
CDR3 protein: CASSIRTEETQYF
CDR3 DNA: TGTGCCAGTAGTATCCGGACAGAAGAGACCCAGTACTTC

V gene: TRBV10-3
J gene: TRBJ1-1
clone size: NA
D gene: NA
CDR3 length: 13
CDR3 protein: CAISESWGPPAFF
CDR3 DNA: TGTGCCATCAGTGAGTCCTGGGGGCCCCCGGCTTTCTTT

V gene: TRBV7-2
J gene: TRBJ2-5
clone size: few
D gene: TRBD2
CDR3 length: 15
CDR3 protein: CASSPHSGRPETQYF
CDR3 DNA: TGTGCCAGCAGCCCCCATAGCGGGAGGCCGGAGACCCAGTACTTC

V gene: TRBV6-5
J gene: TRBJ2-5
clone size: NA
D gene: TRBD2
CDR3 length: 16
CDR3 protein: CASSYSLLAGQETQYF
CDR3 DNA: TGTGCCAGCAGTTACTCCCTTCTAGCGGGCCAAGAGACCCAGTACTTC

V gene: TRBV6-2/TRBV6-3
J gene: TRBJ1-1
clone size: NA
D gene: TRBD1
CDR3 length: 16
CDR3 protein: CASSYPSVDRVDEAFF
CDR3 DNA: TGTGCCAGCAGTTATCCCTCCGTCGACAGGGTTGATGAAGCTTTCTTT

V gene: TRBV7-8
J gene: TRBJ2-2
clone size: NA
D gene: NA
CDR3 length: 14
CDR3 protein: CASSFLVNTGELFF
CDR3 DNA: TGTGCCAGCAGCTTTTTGGTGAACACCGGGGAGCTGTTTTTT

V gene: TRBV5-4
J gene: TRBJ1-1
clone size: few
D gene: NA
CDR3 length: 13
CDR3 protein: CASTSASNTEAFF
CDR3 DNA: TGTGCCAGCACCTCCGCATCCAACACTGAAGCTTTCTTT

V gene: TRBV12-3/TRBV12-4
J gene: TRBJ2-2
clone size: few
D gene: NA
CDR3 length: 12
CDR3 protein: CASSLRVGKLFF
CDR3 DNA: TGTGCCAGCAGTTTAAGGGTAGGGAAGCTGTTTTTT

V gene: TRBV12-3/TRBV12-4
J gene: TRBJ1-4
clone size: NA
D gene: NA
CDR3 length: 16
CDR3 protein: CASSSVAGRPNEKLFF
CDR3 DNA: TGTGCCAGCAGCTCAGTCGCAGGGAGGCCTAATGAAAAACTGTTTTTT

V gene: TRBV5-1
J gene: TRBJ2-5
clone size: NA
D gene: TRBD2
CDR3 length: 16
CDR3 protein: CASSLAEASGMGTQYF
CDR3 DNA: TGCGCCAGCAGCTTGGCCGAGGCTAGCGGGATGGGGACCCAGTACTTC

V gene: TRBV29-1
J gene: TRBJ2-1
clone size: few
D gene: TRBD2
CDR3 length: 13
CDR3 protein: CSVEGLASNEQFF
CDR3 DNA: TGCAGCGTTGAAGGACTAGCTAGCAATGAGCAGTTCTTC

V gene: TRBV12-3/TRBV12-4
J gene: TRBJ2-3
clone size: NA
D gene: NA
CDR3 length: 15
CDR3 protein: CASSLSAAGTDTQYF
CDR3 DNA: TGTGCCAGCAGCCTATCGGCGGCCGGCACAGATACGCAGTATTTT

V gene: TRBV4-3
J gene: TRBJ2-1
clone size: NA
D gene: NA
CDR3 length: 15
CDR3 protein: CASSQELSSYNEQFF
CDR3 DNA: TGCGCCAGCAGCCAAGAACTAAGCTCCTACAATGAGCAGTTCTTC

V gene: TRBV20-1
J gene: TRBJ2-5
clone size: NA
D gene: NA
CDR3 length: 12
CDR3 protein: CSAPEGEETQYF
CDR3 DNA: TGCAGTGCCCCTGAGGGTGAAGAGACCCAGTACTTC

V gene: TRBV18
J gene: TRBJ2-2
clone size: few
D gene: NA
CDR3 length: 14
CDR3 protein: CASSLKGVTGELFF
CDR3 DNA: TGTGCCAGCTCACTCAAAGGGGTCACCGGGGAGCTGTTTTTT

V gene: TRBV6-2/TRBV6-3
J gene: TRBJ2-7
clone size: NA
D gene: NA
CDR3 length: 15
CDR3 protein: CASSYSGMSRSEQYF
CDR3 DNA: TGTGCCAGCAGTTACTCTGGGATGTCAAGGAGCGAGCAGTACTTC

V gene: TRBV20-1
J gene: TRBJ2-1
clone size: NA
D gene: NA
CDR3 length: 14
CDR3 protein: CSASWPGGPPKQFF
CDR3 DNA: TGCAGTGCTAGTTGGCCAGGGGGGCCCCCCAAACAGTTCTTC

V gene: TRBV20-1
J gene: TRBJ2-7
clone size: NA
D gene: NA
CDR3 length: 14
CDR3 protein: CSALANGRVHEQYF
CDR3 DNA: TGCAGTGCTTTGGCCAATGGCAGGGTCCACGAGCAGTACTTC

V gene: TRBV10-3
J gene: TRBJ2-7
clone size: NA
D gene: NA
CDR3 length: 13
CDR3 protein: CAISDRGPYEQYF
CDR3 DNA: TGTGCCATCAGTGACAGGGGCCCCTACGAGCAGTACTTC

V gene: TRBV25-1
J gene: TRBJ2-2
clone size: few
D gene: NA
CDR3 length: 16
CDR3 protein: CASSGRSTGIAGELFF
CDR3 DNA: TGTGCCAGCAGTGGACGGTCTACGGGAATCGCCGGGGAGCTGTTTTTT

V gene: TRBV25-1
J gene: TRBJ1-1
clone size: NA
D gene: NA
CDR3 length: 14
CDR3 protein: CASSEYHRTAEAFF
CDR3 DNA: TGTGCCAGCAGTGAATATCACAGGACGGCTGAAGCTTTCTTT

V gene: TRBV5-1
J gene: TRBJ2-1
clone size: few
D gene: TRBD2
CDR3 length: 15
CDR3 protein: CASSFGGRAVSEQFF
CDR3 DNA: TGCGCCAGCAGCTTTGGCGGGAGGGCCGTTAGTGAGCAGTTCTTC

V gene: TRBV6-5
J gene: TRBJ2-7
clone size: few
D gene: NA
CDR3 length: 13
CDR3 protein: CASSVGRGGEQYF
CDR3 DNA: TGTGCCAGCAGTGTGGGCAGGGGCGGCGAGCAGTACTTC

V gene: TRBV28
J gene: TRBJ1-5
clone size: once
D gene: NA
CDR3 length: 14
CDR3 protein: CASSLPHSNQPQHF
CDR3 DNA: TGTGCCAGCAGTTTGCCGCATAGCAATCAGCCCCAGCATTTT

V gene: TRBV6-6
J gene: TRBJ2-3
clone size: NA
D gene: NA
CDR3 length: 14
CDR3 protein: CASRPPGSTDTQYF
CDR3 DNA: TGTGCCAGCAGACCCCCCGGGAGCACAGATACGCAGTATTTT

V gene: TRBV9
J gene: TRBJ2-1
clone size: few
D gene: TRBD2
CDR3 length: 15
CDR3 protein: CASSFIAGVYNEQFF
CDR3 DNA: TGTGCCAGCAGCTTCATAGCGGGAGTCTACAATGAGCAGTTCTTC

V gene: TRBV5-4
J gene: TRBJ2-5
clone size: NA
D gene: NA
CDR3 length: 14
CDR3 protein: CASSPAPPQETQYF
CDR3 DNA: TGTGCCAGCAGCCCGGCCCCGCCCCAAGAGACCCAGTACTTC

V gene: TRBV6-6
J gene: TRBJ2-1
clone size: NA
D gene: TRBD2
CDR3 length: 13
CDR3 protein: CATGLGRGNEQFF
CDR3 DNA: TGTGCCACCGGACTAGGTCGGGGCAATGAGCAGTTCTTC

V gene: TRBV11-2
J gene: TRBJ2-3
clone size: NA
D gene: NA
CDR3 length: 16
CDR3 protein: CASSLEIAGQTDTQYF
CDR3 DNA: TGTGCCAGCAGCTTAGAGATAGCCGGTCAGACAGATACGCAGTATTTT

V gene: TRBV6-5
J gene: TRBJ2-3
clone size: NA
D gene: NA
CDR3 length: 19
CDR3 protein: CASSYSPGFRKGITDTQYF
CDR3 DNA: TGTGCCAGCAGTTACTCCCCGGGATTTAGAAAGGGTATCACAGATACGCAGTATTTT

V gene: TRBV20-1
J gene: TRBJ2-7
clone size: many
D gene: TRBD2
CDR3 length: 15
CDR3 protein: CSAGRLAGGSYEQYF
CDR3 DNA: TGCAGTGCTGGACGACTAGCGGGAGGCTCCTACGAGCAGTACTTC

V gene: TRBV20-1
J gene: TRBJ2-7
clone size: few
D gene: NA
CDR3 length: 14
CDR3 protein: CSAIPGDGGWEQYF
CDR3 DNA: TGCAGTGCTATCCCGGGGGACGGTGGGTGGGAGCAGTACTTC

V gene: TRBV20-1
J gene: TRBJ2-7
clone size: many
D gene: NA
CDR3 length: 16
CDR3 protein: CSARGGTDYYSYEQYF
CDR3 DNA: TGCAGTGCTAGAGGAGGGACGGACTACTATTCCTACGAGCAGTACTTC

V gene: TRBV30
J gene: TRBJ2-4
clone size: few
D gene: NA
CDR3 length: 14
CDR3 protein: CAWSGGTFINIQYF
CDR3 DNA: TGTGCCTGGAGTGGCGGGACATTTATCAACATTCAGTACTTC

V gene: TRBV5-1
J gene: TRBJ2-5
clone size: NA
D gene: NA
CDR3 length: 14
CDR3 protein: CASSWNGNQETQYF
CDR3 DNA: TGCGCCAGCAGCTGGAACGGGAACCAAGAGACCCAGTACTTC

V gene: TRBV20-1
J gene: TRBJ1-6
clone size: many
D gene: NA
CDR3 length: 15
CDR3 protein: CSASSGTVADSPLHF
CDR3 DNA: TGCAGTGCTAGTTCGGGAACAGTGGCGGATTCACCCCTCCACTTT

V gene: TRBV10-3
J gene: TRBJ1-5
clone size: few
D gene: NA
CDR3 length: 14
CDR3 protein: CAISERDSNQPQHF
CDR3 DNA: TGTGCCATCAGTGAGCGAGATAGCAATCAGCCCCAGCATTTT

V gene: TRBV20-1
J gene: TRBJ2-1
clone size: few
D gene: NA
CDR3 length: 14
CDR3 protein: CSASGRASLNEQFF
CDR3 DNA: TGCAGTGCTAGTGGCAGGGCCTCACTAAATGAGCAGTTCTTC

V gene: TRBV29-1
J gene: TRBJ1-4
clone size: NA
D gene: NA
CDR3 length: 13
CDR3 protein: CSVEDSADEKLFF
CDR3 DNA: TGCAGCGTTGAAGACTCCGCGGATGAAAAACTGTTTTTT

V gene: TRBV7-4
J gene: TRBJ1-1
clone size: few
D gene: TRBD1
CDR3 length: 14
CDR3 protein: CASSRDRANTEAFF
CDR3 DNA: TGTGCCAGCAGTAGGGACAGGGCTAACACTGAAGCTTTCTTT

V gene: TRBV9
J gene: TRBJ2-5
clone size: many
D gene: NA
CDR3 length: 11
CDR3 protein: CASSDQETQYF
CDR3 DNA: TGTGCCAGCAGCGACCAAGAGACCCAGTACTTC

V gene: TRBV3-1
J gene: TRBJ2-7
clone size: many
D gene: TRBD2
CDR3 length: 13
CDR3 protein: CASSQEASGREYF
CDR3 DNA: TGTGCCAGCAGCCAAGAGGCTAGCGGGAGGGAGTACTTC

V gene: TRBV10-1
J gene: TRBJ2-7
clone size: NA
D gene: TRBD2
CDR3 length: 15
CDR3 protein: CASSRGAGGTYEQYF
CDR3 DNA: TGCGCCAGCAGCCGAGGAGCGGGAGGCACTTACGAGCAGTACTTC

V gene: TRBV19
J gene: TRBJ2-6
clone size: few
D gene: NA
CDR3 length: 14
CDR3 protein: CASRDGGEANVLTF
CDR3 DNA: TGTGCCAGTAGGGACGGCGGAGAGGCCAACGTCCTGACTTTC

V gene: TRBV5-5
J gene: TRBJ2-7
clone size: few
D gene: TRBD1
CDR3 length: 15
CDR3 protein: CASSRTGTGPYEQYF
CDR3 DNA: TGTGCCAGCAGCAGAACCGGGACAGGACCTTACGAGCAGTACTTC

V gene: TRBV20-1
J gene: TRBJ2-5
clone size: many
D gene: NA
CDR3 length: 13
CDR3 protein: CSATPGSQETQYF
CDR3 DNA: TGCAGTGCTACACCGGGATCACAAGAGACCCAGTACTTC